This T cell receptor beta chain was found in a study of T cell responses to AZD1222 COVID-19 vaccine. Overall study results and limits: Sampling captured repertoires only after the peak T cell response. Donors skewed white British and female; clonal diversity was possibly underestimated.

Only in-frame clones appear in the TCRdb table, and some are missing; sequencing was by immunoSEQ multiplex PCR. This sample has under 110,000 clones, with just over 90% found just once. This clone has just one count. Its antigen is unknown. Germline CDR1 reads SGHAT; CDR2 reads FQDESV (reference sequence). The V end was cut by 6 bases, the J end by 4 bases, with 10 bases between. The CDR3 is made up of 12 amino acids. V gene TRBV11-1 combines with J gene TRBJ2-7; possibly TRBD1 or TRBD2 for D (5 bases each). The sequencing used peripheral blood, collected on day 0 of AZD1222 vaccination. The sequence derives from an adult in good health. CDR3 nucleotide sequence: TGTGCCAGCAGGGGGGTTTCATACGAGCAGTACTTC. Translation gives CASRGVSYEQYF.